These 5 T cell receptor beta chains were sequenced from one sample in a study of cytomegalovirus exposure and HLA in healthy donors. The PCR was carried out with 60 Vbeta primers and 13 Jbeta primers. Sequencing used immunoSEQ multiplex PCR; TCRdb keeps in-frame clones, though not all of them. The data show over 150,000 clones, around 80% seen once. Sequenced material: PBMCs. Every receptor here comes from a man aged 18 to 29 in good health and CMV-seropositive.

The chain's CDR3 is CASSQLPASYEQYF. In nucleotides, the CDR3 is TGTGCCAGCAGCCAACTACCAGCTAGCTACGAGCAGTACTTC. V usage is TRBV4-2 and J usage is TRBJ2-7, with D unresolved. V lost 2 bases, J lost 3 bases, and 11 bases lay in between. Germline CDR1 LGHNA, CDR2 YNFKEQ. The CDR3 covers 14 residues.

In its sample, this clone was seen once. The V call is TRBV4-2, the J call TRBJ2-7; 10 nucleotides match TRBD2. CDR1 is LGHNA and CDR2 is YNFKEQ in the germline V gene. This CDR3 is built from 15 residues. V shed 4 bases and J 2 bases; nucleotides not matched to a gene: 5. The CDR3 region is CASSLGTSEPYEQYF. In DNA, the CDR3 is TGTGCCAGCAGCCTCGGGACTAGCGAACCCTACGAGCAGTACTTC.

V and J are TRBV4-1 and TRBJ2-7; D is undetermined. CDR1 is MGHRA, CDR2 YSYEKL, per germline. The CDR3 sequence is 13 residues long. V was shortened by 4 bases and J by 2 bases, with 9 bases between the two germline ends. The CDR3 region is CASSRGGTYEQYF. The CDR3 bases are TGCGCCAGCAGCCGAGGCGGTACCTACGAGCAGTACTTC.

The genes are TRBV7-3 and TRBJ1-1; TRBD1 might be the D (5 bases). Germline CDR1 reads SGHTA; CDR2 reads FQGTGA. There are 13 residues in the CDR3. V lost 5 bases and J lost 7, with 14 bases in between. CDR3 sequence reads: CASSHLGGIEAFF. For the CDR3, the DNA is TGTGCCAGCAGCCATCTGGGGGGGATTGAAGCTTTCTTT.

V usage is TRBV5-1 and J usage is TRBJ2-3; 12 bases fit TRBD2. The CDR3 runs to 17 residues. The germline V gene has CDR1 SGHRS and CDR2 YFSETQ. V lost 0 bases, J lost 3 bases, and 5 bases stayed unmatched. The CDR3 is CASSLVMTSGRTDTQYF. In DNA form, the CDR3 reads TGCGCCAGCAGCTTGGTAATGACTAGCGGGAGAACAGATACGCAGTATTTT. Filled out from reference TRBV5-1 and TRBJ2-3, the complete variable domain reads KAGVTQTPRYLIKTRGQQVTLSCSPISGHRSVSWYQQTPGQGLQFLFEYFSETQRNKGNFPGRFSGRQFSNSRSEMNVSTLELGDSALYLCASSLVMTSGRTDTQYFGPGTRLTVL.